The 18 T cell receptor beta chains reported below all come from one sample, sequenced in a study of beta chain features in type 1 diabetes. Study-level findings and limits: TCRB CDR3 length was moderately but significantly reduced in all four CD4+ subsets of Type 1 diabetes patients.

Reverse transcription of all isolated RNA meant that expressed TCRB transcripts were sequenced. TCRdb's table, derived via immunoSEQ multiplex PCR, lists solely in-frame clones and lacks some. The sample lists a few hundred thousand clones, around 16% occurring once. Their antigens remain unidentified. Material for sequencing was naive CD4+ T cells from blood. The receptors were sampled from a man aged 25 to 45 with type 1 diabetes.

This clone was picked up a small number of times. CDR3 sequence: CASSLVQGSEQYF. Here the CDR3 DNA reads TGTGCCAGCAGCTTAGTACAGGGGAGCGAGCAGTACTTC. The chain uses TRBV7-2 and TRBJ2-7; TRBD1 aligns across 7 bases. The CDR3 covers 13 residues. V lost 1 base to trimming and J lost 6 bases; unmatched junction nucleotides: 3. Germline CDR1 reads SGHTA; CDR2 reads FQGNSA.

This clone was detected a few times. The CDR3 coding sequence is TGTGCCTGGAGTACCATACAGGGTTCCTACGAGCAGTACTTC. Its translation: CAWSTIQGSYEQYF. The J gene is TRBJ2-7, the V gene TRBV30, with D perhaps TRBD1 (6 bases). The V end was cut by 2 bases, the J end by 1 base, with 12 bases between. Germline CDR1 reads GTSNPN; CDR2 reads SVGIG (reference sequence). The CDR3 is 14 residues long.

This clone occurred a few times. The chain carries TRBV29-1 and TRBJ2-2; no clear D. This CDR3 contains 13 residues. From germline, CDR1 is SQVTM and CDR2 ANQGSEA. V dropped 6 bases and J dropped 9 bases, with 17 bases sitting between them. CDR3 in DNA: TGCAGCGTGGGATCCGAAGTCCCCCGGGAGCTGTTTTTT. Residues: CSVGSEVPRELFF.

This clone was found a few times. The V and J genes are TRBV4-1 and TRBJ2-1, with a possible D match to TRBD2 (6 bases). Germline V gene lookup returns CDR1 MGHRA and CDR2 YSYEKL. V dropped 1 base and J dropped 9 bases, with 10 bases sitting between them. The CDR3 has 13 amino acids. The CDR3: CASSQGGVGEQFF. CDR3 nucleotide sequence: TGCGCCAGCAGCCAAGGGGGGGTCGGTGAGCAGTTCTTC.

Note on this clone: Other DNA sequences in this sample translate to the same CDR3. The J gene is TRBJ2-7, the V gene TRBV28; 8 nucleotides line up with TRBD1. Germline trimming cut 5 bases from V and 4 bases from J; bases unmatched to any gene: 1. The CDR3 has 12 residues. Germline V gene lookup returns CDR1 MDHEN and CDR2 SYDVKM. CDR3 coding DNA: TGTGCCAGCAGTCGGACAGGGTACGAGCAGTACTTC. Its protein is CASSRTGYEQYF.

V and J are TRBV19 and TRBJ2-1; possible D gene TRBD2, 6 bases. The CDR3 length is 14 residues. Germline V gene sequence: CDR1 LNHDA, CDR2 SQIVND (reference sequence). Trimming removed 6 bases at V and 7 bases at J, with 16 bases between. This chain's CDR3 is CASSGDSFLNEQFF. CDR3 bases: TGTGCCAGTAGCGGGGACTCATTCTTAAATGAGCAGTTCTTC.

The chain uses TRBV29-1 and TRBJ1-2; the match to TRBD1 covers 10 bases. Germline values: CDR1 SQVTM, CDR2 ANQGSEA. V shed 4 bases, J shed 4 bases, and the junction held 6 bases outside the gene matches. The CDR3 length is 14 residues. The chain's CDR3 is CSVGPRQGAYGYTF. The CDR3 coding sequence is TGCAGCGTTGGACCCAGACAGGGGGCCTATGGCTACACCTTC.

The chain combines TRBV29-1 with TRBJ2-7, with a tentative D call TRBD1 (6 bases). Germline assignment: CDR1 SQVTM and CDR2 ANQGSEA. The CDR3 extends over 13 amino acids. The V end was cut by 5 bases, the J end by 2 bases, with 13 bases between. The CDR3 nucleotides are TGCAGCGTTTTTTGGACAGTAACCTACGAGCAGTACTTC. Translation gives CSVFWTVTYEQYF.

The chain has TRBV28 and TRBJ1-1; 7 positions agree with TRBD1. With 4 bases clipped from V and 5 bases from J, the junction kept 4 bases outside the gene matches. Germline V gene sequence: CDR1 MDHEN, CDR2 SYDVKM. The CDR3 has 13 residues. The CDR3 DNA sequence: TGTGCCAGCAGTTCCGGACAGGAGACTGAAGCTTTCTTT. Translating gives CASSSGQETEAFF.

This chain connects TRBV15 to TRBJ2-1, with D possibly being TRBD2 (6 bases). Germline lookup yields CDR1 LNHNV and CDR2 YYDKDF (reference sequence). This CDR3 has 14 residues. The ends were cut back, 0 bases at V and 7 bases at J, with 10 bases in the middle. In DNA, the CDR3 is TGTGCCACCAGCAGAGAGTGGAGGGAAAATGAGCAGTTCTTC. Protein product: CATSREWRENEQFF. Supplemented by reference TRBV15 and TRBJ2-1, the full variable domain reads DAMVIQNPRYQVTQFGKPVTLSCSQTLNHNVMYWYQQKSSQAPKLLFHYYDKDFNNEADTPDNFQSRRPNTSFCFLDIRSPGLGDTAMYLCATSREWRENEQFFGPGTRLTVL.

A few counts support this clone. This chain uses TRBV11-2 with TRBJ2-3, with a tentative D call TRBD2 (5 bases). CDR1 is SGHAT and CDR2 is FQNNGV in the germline V gene. Trimming shortened V by 3 bases and J by 10 bases, and 8 bases separated the two germline ends. The CDR3 runs to 11 residues. CDR3 sequence (DNA): TGTGCCAGCAGCTTTACCGGGGCGCAGTATTTT. Translation gives CASSFTGAQYF.

The chain combines TRBV5-4 with TRBJ2-1, with 8 bases fitting TRBD1. Germline assignment: CDR1 SGHNT and CDR2 YYREEE (reference sequence). V trimming: 4 bases; J trimming: 4 bases; junction bases outside the gene matches: 7. CDR3 length: 15 residues. The CDR3 nucleotides read TGTGCCAGCAGCCCCGGCGGACAGGGATACAATGAGCAGTTCTTC. Translated: CASSPGGQGYNEQFF.

Only a few counts were recorded for this clone. This rearrangement joins TRBV4-3 to TRBJ2-1, with unresolved D. Germline CDR1 reads LGHNA; CDR2 reads YSLEER. V lost 4 bases, J lost 7 bases, and 17 bases lay in between. The CDR3 runs to 15 residues. CDR3 bases: TGCGCCAGCAGCCCTGGCTCGGCCGGGCGGAATGAGCAGTTCTTC. As protein: CASSPGSAGRNEQFF.

The rearrangement joins TRBV10-3 to TRBJ2-3, with no clear D. Trimming left V 0 bases short and J 2 bases short, with 12 bases between. The CDR3 runs to 16 residues. CDR1 ENHRY and CDR2 SYGVKD come from the germline V gene. The DNA of the CDR3 is TGTGCCATCAGTGAGTCTTGGAACTCCAACACAGATACGCAGTATTTT. Translation gives CAISESWNSNTDTQYF.

The chain combines TRBV7-2 with TRBJ2-5; 9 positions match TRBD2. Germline CDR1 is SGHTA and CDR2 is FQGNSA. V lost 1 base to trimming and J lost 5 bases; unmatched junction nucleotides: 2. There are 14 residues in the CDR3. The CDR3 protein is CASSLVTSGETQYF. For the CDR3, the DNA is TGTGCCAGCAGCTTAGTTACTAGCGGGGAGACCCAGTACTTC.

This rearrangement joins TRBV29-1 to TRBJ2-7, with TRBD2 matching 8 bases. Germline V gene lookup returns CDR1 SQVTM and CDR2 ANQGSEA. This CDR3 is 13 amino acids long. J was trimmed by 4 bases and V by 6 bases; bases with no gene match: 8. The CDR3 protein is CSVISGSRYEQYF. CDR3 nucleotide sequence: TGCAGCGTAATAAGCGGGAGTCGGTACGAGCAGTACTTC.

The chain links TRBV7-9 to TRBJ2-1; D remains ambiguous. The length of the CDR3 is 13 residues. The germline gives CDR1 SEHNR, CDR2 FQNEAQ (reference sequence). The ends were cut back, 0 bases at V and 6 bases at J, with 6 bases in the middle. The CDR3 loop reads CASSLARFNEQFF. For the CDR3, the DNA is TGTGCCAGCAGCTTAGCCCGTTTCAATGAGCAGTTCTTC.

The chain couples TRBV2 to TRBJ2-5; D is perhaps TRBD1 or TRBD2 (6 bases each). The germline V gene encodes CDR1 SNHLY and CDR2 FYNNEI. The CDR3 is 15 residues long. V lost 6 bases, J lost 5 bases, and 19 bases lay in between. The CDR3 reads CASSLEGTRGETQYF. The CDR3 coding sequence is TGTGCCAGCAGCTTGGAGGGAACCAGGGGCGAGACCCAGTACTTC. The variable domain in full, completed from reference TRBV2 and TRBJ2-5, reads EPEVTQTPSHQVTQMGQEVILRCVPISNHLYFYWYRQILGQKVEFLVSFYNNEISEKSEIFDDQFSVERPDGSNFTLKIRSTKLEDSAMYFCASSLEGTRGETQYFGPGTRLLVL.